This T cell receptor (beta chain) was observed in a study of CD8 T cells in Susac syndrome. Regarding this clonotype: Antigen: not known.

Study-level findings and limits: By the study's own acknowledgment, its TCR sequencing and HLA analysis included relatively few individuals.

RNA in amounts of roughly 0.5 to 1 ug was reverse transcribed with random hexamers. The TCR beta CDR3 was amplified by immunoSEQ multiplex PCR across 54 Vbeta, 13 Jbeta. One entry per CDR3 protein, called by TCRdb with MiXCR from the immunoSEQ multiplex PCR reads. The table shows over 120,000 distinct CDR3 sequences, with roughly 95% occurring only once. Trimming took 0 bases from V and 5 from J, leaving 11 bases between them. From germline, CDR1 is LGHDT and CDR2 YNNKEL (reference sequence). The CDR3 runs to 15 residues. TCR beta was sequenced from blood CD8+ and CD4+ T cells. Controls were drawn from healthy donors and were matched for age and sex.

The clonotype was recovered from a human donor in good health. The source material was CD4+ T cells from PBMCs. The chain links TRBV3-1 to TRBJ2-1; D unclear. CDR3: CASSQDSGVHNEQFF. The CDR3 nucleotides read TGTGCCAGCAGCCAAGATTCCGGTGTCCACAATGAGCAGTTCTTC.